This T cell receptor (beta chain) is from a study of identical twins. The CDR3 loop spans 15 amino acids. V lost 6 bases to trimming and J lost 5 bases, with 19 bases between them. Germline V lookup: CDR1 SNHLY, CDR2 FYNNEI. MiXCR was run by TCRdb on the 5' RACE reads, yielding one entry per CDR3 protein. The table lists roughly 700,000 distinct CDR3 sequences, 8.5% to 9.5% of them singletons, with 0.98% in the top ten. Of note for this clonotype: Its matching antigen is unknown.

Study-wide findings and caveats: Out-of-frame alpha sequences common to twins exhibited an excess of low generation probability.

In addition, the sample was reused for a study of yellow fever vaccine responses in identical twins.

The TCR originated in a woman aged 18-29 years in good health. The sample taken for sequencing was PBMCs. The chain combines TRBV2 with TRBJ2-5, with D possibly being TRBD1 or TRBD2 (5 bases each). CDR3 nucleotides: TGTGCCAGCAGCTCCGGGACCCGAACGGGGGAGACCCAGTACTTC. Its protein product is CASSSGTRTGETQYF.